One and the same sample provided the 8 T cell receptor beta chains below, sequenced in a study of shared clonotypes between healthy human individuals. Repertoires were generated with immunoSEQ multiplex PCR, while TCRdb's copy carries only in-frame clones and drops some. The sample includes about 2,100,000 clones, 93% seen only once; the top ten take roughly 1.7%. CD45RO-negative CD8 cells positively selected for CCR7 made up the naive population, which excluded terminally differentiated effector memory CD45RA+ cells. Sequencing was performed on naive CD8+ T cells from PBMCs. These TCRs come from a man between 18 and 35 years old in good health. Some clones in this sample may be carry-over from other donors' samples.

The gene calls are TRBV9 and TRBJ1-1, with 7 bases matching TRBD1. Trimming took 4 bases from V and 2 from J; bases not matched to a gene: 5. This CDR3 has 14 amino acids. Germline V CDR1 and CDR2: SGDLS, YYNGEE. CDR3 sequence reads: CASSSGQSNTEAFF. For the CDR3, the DNA is TGTGCCAGCAGCTCGGGACAGAGTAACACTGAAGCTTTCTTT. The full variable domain, completed using reference TRBV9 and TRBJ1-1, is DSGVTQTPKHLITATGQRVTLRCSPRSGDLSVYWYQQSLDQGLQFLIQYYNGEERAKGNILERFSAQQFPDLHSELNLSSLELGDSALYFCASSSGQSNTEAFFGQGTRLTVV.

The chain combines TRBV10-3 with TRBJ2-1; 7 bases are shared with TRBD2. V was clipped by 3 bases and J by 3 bases; unmatched bases: 5. Germline V gives CDR1 ENHRY, CDR2 SYGVKD. The CDR3 consists of 15 residues. CDR3 bases: TGTGCCATCAGTGATGGGCTAGCGGACTACAATGAGCAGTTCTTC. Translated: CAISDGLADYNEQFF.

The chain recombines TRBV12-5 with TRBJ2-2, with 12 bases fitting TRBD1. This CDR3 is 16 amino acids long. Germline V gene data show CDR1 as LGHNT and CDR2 as FRNRAP. With V trimmed by 5 bases and J by 5 bases, 6 bases remained unmatched. This chain's CDR3 is CASGAGQGARTGELFF. The CDR3 DNA reads as TGTGCTAGTGGTGCGGGACAGGGGGCTCGAACCGGGGAGCTGTTTTTT.

The chain recombines TRBV4-1 with TRBJ2-5, with TRBD2 matching 12 bases. Trimming cost V 4 bases and J 9 bases; bases outside gene matches: 12. The germline V gene has CDR1 MGHRA and CDR2 YSYEKL. CDR3 length equals 16 residues. CDR3 nucleotides: TGCGCCAGCAGCCTCCTAGTTTCTAGCGGGAGGGCCGCCCAGTACTTC. It translates to CASSLLVSSGRAAQYF.

The chain links TRBV5-8 to TRBJ2-7; D perhaps matches TRBD2 (6 bases). The CDR3 is made up of 14 amino acids. Trimming left V 4 bases short and J 1 base short, with 12 bases between. Germline V gene lookup returns CDR1 SGHTS and CDR2 YDEGEE. CDR3 nucleotides: TGTGCCAGCAGCCTCGGAGGGGTATCCTACGAGCAGTACTTC. This codes for CASSLGGVSYEQYF.

The chain is built from TRBV5-1 and TRBJ1-5; no reliable D call. CDR3 length: 15 amino acids. CDR1 and CDR2 from the germline V gene are SGHRS and YFSETQ. The germline V and J ends were trimmed by 0 bases and 0 bases, with 7 bases remaining between them. The CDR3, as DNA: TGCGCCAGCAGCTTGGAGGCCGGTAGCAATCAGCCCCAGCATTTT. This encodes CASSLEAGSNQPQHF.

This clone was counted a single time. The rearrangement links TRBV7-9 to TRBJ2-3; possibly TRBD1 for D (5 bases). Trimming shortened V by 5 bases and J by 1 base, and 10 bases separated the two germline ends. The CDR3 covers 14 residues. Germline V gene sequence: CDR1 SEHNR, CDR2 FQNEAQ (reference sequence). CDR3 DNA sequence: TGTGCCAGCAGCCACCCCAGGGGCACAGATACGCAGTATTTT. It specifies CASSHPRGTDTQYF.

Points on this clone: Other nucleotide sequences from this sample produce the same CDR3. This chain links TRBV28 with TRBJ1-1; D is ambiguous. CDR3 length: 14 residues. V lost 2 bases, J lost 0 bases, and 7 bases lay in between. Germline V gene lookup returns CDR1 MDHEN and CDR2 SYDVKM. Here the CDR3 DNA reads TGTGCCAGCAGTTTAGCTGGCATGAACACTGAAGCTTTCTTT. This gives the protein CASSLAGMNTEAFF.